The entry that follows covers one T cell receptor beta chain sequence. The data originate from a study of metastatic and nonmetastatic thyroid tumors. Study background: Malignant and benign thyroid patients had repertoires compared in peripheral blood and tumor or nodule tissue.

Per germline, CDR1 SGHDN and CDR2 FVKESK. Trimming pared 0 bases from V and 6 bases from J, leaving 11 bases between. This CDR3 comprises 14 residues. Nobody among the patients had been given any treatment before thyroid surgery. TCRdb reprocessed the PCR reads using MiXCR. Of almost 35,000 clones in the sample, about 40% are singletons; the top ten hold approximately 22%. The TCR comes from a female donor with papillary thyroid cancer or a benign thyroid nodule (not recorded which). Some clones in this sample may be carry-over from other donors' samples. The chain recombines TRBV14 with TRBJ1-1, with a weak D call TRBD1 (6 bases). Sequenced material: tumor tissue. The CDR3 nucleotides read TGTGCCAGCAGCCAAGATCTCTGGACAGCTGAAGCTTTCTTT. It yields the protein CASSQDLWTAEAFF. Full variable domain (missing parts from reference TRBV14 and TRBJ1-1): EAGVTQFPSHSVIEKGQTVTLRCDPISGHDNLYWYRRVMGKEIKFLLHFVKESKQDESGMPNNRFLAERTGGTYSTLKVQPAELEDSGVYFCASSQDLWTAEAFFGQGTRLTVV.